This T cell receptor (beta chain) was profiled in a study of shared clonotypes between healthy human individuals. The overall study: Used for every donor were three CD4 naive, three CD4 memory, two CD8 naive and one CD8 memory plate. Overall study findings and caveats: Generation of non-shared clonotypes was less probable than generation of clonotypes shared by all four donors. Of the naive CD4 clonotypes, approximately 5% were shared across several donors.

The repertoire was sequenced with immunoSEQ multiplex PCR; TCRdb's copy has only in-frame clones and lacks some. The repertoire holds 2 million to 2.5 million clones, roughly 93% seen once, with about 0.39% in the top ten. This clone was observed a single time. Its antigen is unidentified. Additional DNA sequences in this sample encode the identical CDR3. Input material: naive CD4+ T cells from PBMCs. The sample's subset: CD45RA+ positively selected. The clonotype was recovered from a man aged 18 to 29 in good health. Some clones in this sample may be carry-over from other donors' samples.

The CDR3 region is CASSYGSGGQPQHF. In DNA, the CDR3 is TGTGCCAGCAGTTACGGGTCGGGTGGGCAGCCCCAGCATTTT. This chain uses TRBV6-6 with TRBJ1-5; D unclear. Deletions cut 2 bases from V and 7 bases from J, with 12 bases between. There are 14 residues in the CDR3. The germline CDR1 and CDR2 sequences are MNHNY and SVGAGI (reference sequence).